This section outlines one TCR beta chain sequence together with its context. These data originate in a study of blood T cell repertoires in COVID-19. Using immunoSEQ multiplex PCR, the repertoire was profiled, and TCRdb retains in-frame clones only, with some absent. The data hold 45,000 to 70,000 clones, with about 90% observed a single time. CDR3 length: 20 amino acids. J was trimmed by 0 bases and V by 0 bases; bases with no gene match: 13. Germline CDR1 SGHRS, CDR2 YFSETQ. Seattle-derived patients entered the study during active infection and were followed longitudinally. Sequencing was performed on peripheral blood. The receptor's source is a woman aged 80 or older with COVID-19, enrolled during active disease. V and J are TRBV5-1 and TRBJ1-3; the match to TRBD1 covers 9 bases. CDR3 sequence (DNA): TGCGCCAGCAGCTTGGTCTCATCCGGGACAGGGTCGGTCTCTGGAAACACCATATATTTT. It is translated as CASSLVSSGTGSVSGNTIYF. The full variable domain, rest sourced from reference TRBV5-1 and TRBJ1-3, is KAGVTQTPRYLIKTRGQQVTLSCSPISGHRSVSWYQQTPGQGLQFLFEYFSETQRNKGNFPGRFSGRQFSNSRSEMNVSTLELGDSALYLCASSLVSSGTGSVSGNTIYFGEGSWLTVV.